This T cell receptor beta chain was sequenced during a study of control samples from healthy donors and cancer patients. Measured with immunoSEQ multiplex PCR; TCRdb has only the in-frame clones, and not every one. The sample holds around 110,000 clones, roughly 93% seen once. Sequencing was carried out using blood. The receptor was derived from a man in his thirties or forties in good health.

DNA of the CDR3: TGTGCCAGCAGCTTAGATCTGAAACCCGGGGAGCTGTTTTTT. Its protein product is CASSLDLKPGELFF. The chain recombines TRBV7-8 with TRBJ2-2, with D uncertain. The CDR3 is 14 amino acids. Trimming took 1 base from V and 6 from J, leaving 9 bases between them. Germline CDR1 is SGHVS and CDR2 is FQNEAQ.